The 6 T cell receptor beta chains below come from one sample, sequenced in a study of regulatory T cells in long-lasting Graves disease. In building TCR beta libraries, iRepertoire HTBI primers were used together with Arm-PCR of CDR3 regions. One entry per CDR3 protein results from TCRdb running MiXCR on the multiplex PCR reads. The data hold 200,000 to 250,000 distinct CDR3 sequences, with about 18% observed a single time. Time point denoted: newly diagnosed GD, antithyroid drugs for less than 3 months. From PBMCs, RNA was extracted and then used to make the TCR library. Material: peripheral blood mononuclear cells (PBMCs), obtained at new diagnosis, from a patient treated with antithyroid drugs. These receptors were taken from a female donor with Graves disease.

Many counts were recorded for this clonotype. The chain couples TRBV11-2 to TRBJ2-7; 9 bases match TRBD2. CDR1 and CDR2 from the germline V gene are SGHAT and FQNNGV. Trimming at V came to 1 base and at J to 1 base, leaving 8 bases not matched to a gene. The length of the CDR3 is 17 residues. Here the CDR3 reads CASSLVLSAGGSYEQYF. The CDR3 coding sequence is TGTGCCAGCAGCTTAGTTTTATCGGCGGGAGGGTCCTACGAGCAGTACTTC.

J is TRBJ1-5 and V is TRBV7-2; 7 bases match TRBD1. This CDR3 spans 15 amino acids. Germline CDR1 SGHTA, CDR2 FQGNSA. J was trimmed by 2 bases and V by 5 bases; bases with no gene match: 6. In DNA, the CDR3 is TGTGCCAGCAGCACCCGACAGGGTGGCAATCAGCCCCAGCATTTT. Amino acids: CASSTRQGGNQPQHF.

This chain joins TRBV12-3 or TRBV12-4 and TRBJ2-5, with 12 bases matching TRBD2. V shed 6 bases and J 6 bases; nucleotides not matched to a gene: 5. The CDR3 runs 14 residues. CDR3 bases: TGTGCCAGCAGGTGGACTAGCGGGAAAAAGACCCAGTACTTC. Translating gives CASRWTSGKKTQYF.

The chain has TRBV7-2 and TRBJ2-2; 13 nucleotides match TRBD2. This CDR3 is built from 15 residues. The V gene's germline CDR1 is SGHTA and CDR2 FQGNSA. With V trimmed by 4 bases and J by 8 bases, 4 bases remained unmatched. CDR3 amino acids: CASSSPTSGGGELFF. The CDR3 DNA is TGTGCCAGCAGCTCCCCGACTAGCGGGGGGGGGGAGCTGTTTTTT.

This clonotype was counted many times. J is TRBJ2-1 and V is TRBV20-1, with 9 bases lining up with TRBD1. Germline V gene sequence: CDR1 DFQATT, CDR2 SNEGSKA (reference sequence). This CDR3 spans 14 amino acids. The V gene end was trimmed by 3 bases and the J gene end by 8 bases; junction bases not matched to a gene: 8. CDR3 amino acids: CSASVGQGNHEQFF. In DNA, the CDR3 is TGCAGTGCTAGCGTGGGACAGGGCAACCATGAGCAGTTCTTC.

At least ten counts were recorded for this clonotype. The V gene is TRBV28, the J gene TRBJ1-1, with a tentative D call TRBD1 (6 bases). The CDR3 runs 13 residues. Germline V CDR1 and CDR2: MDHEN, SYDVKM. V lost 6 bases to trimming and J lost 1 base, with 9 bases between them. CDR3: CASSGGRNTEAFF. CDR3 bases: TGTGCCAGCAGCGGGGGCCGGAACACTGAAGCTTTCTTT.